This T cell receptor beta chain was sequenced for a study of CD8 T cells in Susac syndrome. Overall study: Each patient with Susac syndrome, at the time of blood draw, was therapy-naive, on corticosteroids, or on intravenous immunoglobulin alone.

The CDR3 runs to 12 residues. V was clipped by 1 base and J by 6 bases, with 4 bases between them. Germline CDR1 LGHNT, CDR2 FRNRAP. General observations from the study: In Susac syndrome, CD4+ T cell repertoires lacked any clonal expansion.

cDNA came from 0.5 to 1 ug RNA primed by random hexamers. The method of amplification for TCR beta CDR3 was immunoSEQ multiplex PCR, covering 54 Vbeta and 13 Jbeta. MiXCR was run by TCRdb on the immunoSEQ multiplex PCR reads, yielding one entry per CDR3 protein. This table has 110,000 to 150,000 distinct CDR3 sequences, 90% to 97% appearing once. TCR beta from blood CD8+ and CD4+ T cells was sequenced. With regard to this clonotype: Its specificity is not known.

The chain has TRBV12-5 and TRBJ2-1; D remains ambiguous. The clonotype originates from a human donor with Susac syndrome. Sequencing was done on a sample of CD4+ T cells from PBMCs. As DNA, the CDR3 is TGTGCTAGTGGTTTGGGCAGCAATGAGCAGTTCTTC. Translating gives CASGLGSNEQFF.